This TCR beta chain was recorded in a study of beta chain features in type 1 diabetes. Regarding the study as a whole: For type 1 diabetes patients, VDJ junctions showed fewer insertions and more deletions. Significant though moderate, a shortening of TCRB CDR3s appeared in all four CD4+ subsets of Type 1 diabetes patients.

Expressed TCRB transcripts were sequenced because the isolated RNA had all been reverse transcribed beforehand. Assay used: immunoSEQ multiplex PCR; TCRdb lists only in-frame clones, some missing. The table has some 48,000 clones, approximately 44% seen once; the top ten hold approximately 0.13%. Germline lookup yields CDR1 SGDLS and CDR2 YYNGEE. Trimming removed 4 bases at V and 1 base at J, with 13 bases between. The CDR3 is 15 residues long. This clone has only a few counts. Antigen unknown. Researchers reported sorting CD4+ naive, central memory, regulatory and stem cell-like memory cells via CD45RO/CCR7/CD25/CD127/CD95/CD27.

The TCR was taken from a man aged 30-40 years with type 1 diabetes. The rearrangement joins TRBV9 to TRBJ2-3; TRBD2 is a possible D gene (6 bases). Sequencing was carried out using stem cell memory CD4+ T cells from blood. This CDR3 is CASSPWGGGTDTQYF. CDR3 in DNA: TGTGCCAGCAGCCCCTGGGGCGGGGGCACAGATACGCAGTATTTT.